The 5 T cell receptor beta chains reported below all come from one sample, sequenced in a study of CD8 T cells in ankylosing spondylitis. TCRdb redid the calling of the 5' RACE reads with MiXCR, one entry per CDR3 protein. The data hold about 360,000 distinct CDR3 sequences, with roughly 14% observed a single time. Sample: blood, either unsorted or a sorted T cell fraction (not recorded which). The receptors stem from a male donor with ankylosing spondylitis or in good health (not recorded which).

The table lists this clonotype with a few counts. A read error may be the cause here, since a much bigger clone is one base away. The rearrangement uses TRBV6-2 or TRBV6-3 and TRBJ2-7; 11 bases agree with TRBD2. This CDR3 is built from 14 residues. J lost 2 bases, V lost 5 bases, and 2 bases had no gene match. Per germline, CDR1 MNHEY and CDR2 SVGEGT. This CDR3 reads CASSGTSGAYEQYF. CDR3 in DNA: TGTGCCAGCAGTGGGACTAGCGGCGCCTACGAGCAGTACTTC.

This clonotype has ten or more counts. The V and J genes are TRBV5-1 and TRBJ2-3; D is ambiguous. This CDR3 is built from 13 residues. The germline V gene encodes CDR1 SGHRS and CDR2 YFSETQ. Trimming took off 6 bases at V and 0 bases at J, with 8 bases between the two ends. The CDR3, as DNA: TGCGCCAGCACGTACTCTAGCACAGATACGCAGTATTTT. The encoded protein is CASTYSSTDTQYF. The whole variable domain, filled in from reference TRBV5-1 and TRBJ2-3, reads KAGVTQTPRYLIKTRGQQVTLSCSPISGHRSVSWYQQTPGQGLQFLFEYFSETQRNKGNFPGRFSGRQFSNSRSEMNVSTLELGDSALYLCASTYSSTDTQYFGPGTRLTVL.

V usage is TRBV7-2 and J usage is TRBJ2-7; D gene uncertain. The germline V gene has CDR1 SGHTA and CDR2 FQGNSA. The V and J ends lost 1 base and 4 bases respectively, with 8 bases between them. CDR3 size: 13 residues. CDR3 sequence: CASSLEVLYEQYF. CDR3 DNA sequence: TGTGCCAGCAGCTTAGAGGTCCTTTACGAGCAGTACTTC.

The table lists this clonotype with many counts. The rearrangement joins TRBV7-2 to TRBJ1-5; D remains ambiguous. The CDR3 totals 15 residues. Germline CDR1 reads SGHTA; CDR2 reads FQGNSA. Trimming took off 3 bases at V and 6 bases at J, with 15 bases between the two ends. CDR3 sequence reads: CASSLEVSVSQPQHF. The CDR3 DNA is TGTGCCAGCAGCTTGGAGGTGTCGGTGAGTCAGCCCCAGCATTTT.

The chain carries TRBV6-1 and TRBJ2-1; 8 bases are shared with TRBD2. Per the germline V gene, CDR1 is MNHNS and CDR2 is SASEGT. The length of the CDR3 is 14 residues. V was pared by 7 bases and J by 7 bases, with 9 bases of the junction left unmatched. The CDR3 sequence: CASTPSGGGNEQFF. Written as DNA, the CDR3 is TGTGCCAGCACCCCGAGCGGGGGAGGGAATGAGCAGTTCTTC.